This T cell receptor (beta chain) is from a study of T cell repertoires in cytomegalovirus infection. The CDR3 is 16 residues long. Germline values: CDR1 SEHNR, CDR2 FQNEAQ (reference sequence). V lost 1 base and J lost 4, with 16 bases in between. TCRdb reprocessed the reads via MiXCR and lists one record per CDR3 protein. The table has approximately 990,000 distinct CDR3 sequences, roughly 31% seen once. Concerning this clonotype itself: The antigen is not known.

Specimen: cultured CD8+ T cells from PBMCs, collected from culture after CMV antigen stimulation. The TCR was taken from a human donor in good health (CMV status not recorded). Some clones in this sample may be carry-over from other donors' samples. The chain uses TRBV7-9 and TRBJ2-5; D might be TRBD2 (6 bases). The CDR3 here is CASSLDVRGILETQYF. The DNA for the CDR3 is TGTGCCAGCAGCTTAGATGTACGGGGGATCTTAGAGACCCAGTACTTC.